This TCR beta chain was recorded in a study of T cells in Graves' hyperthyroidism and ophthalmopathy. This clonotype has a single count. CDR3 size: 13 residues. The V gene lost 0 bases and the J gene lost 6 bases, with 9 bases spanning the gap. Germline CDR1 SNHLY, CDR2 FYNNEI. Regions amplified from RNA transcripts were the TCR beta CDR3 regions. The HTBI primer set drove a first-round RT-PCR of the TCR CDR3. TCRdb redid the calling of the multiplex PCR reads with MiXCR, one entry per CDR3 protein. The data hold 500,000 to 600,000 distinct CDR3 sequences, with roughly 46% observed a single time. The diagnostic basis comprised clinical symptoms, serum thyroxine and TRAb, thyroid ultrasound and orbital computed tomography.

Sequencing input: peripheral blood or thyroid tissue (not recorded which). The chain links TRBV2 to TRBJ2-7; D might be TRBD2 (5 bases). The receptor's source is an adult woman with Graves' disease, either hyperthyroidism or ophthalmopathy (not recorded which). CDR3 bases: TGTGCCAGCAGTGAAGCGGGAGTTGGCGAGCAGTACTTC. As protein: CASSEAGVGEQYF.